These T cell receptor beta chains were read from a single sample in a study of blood T cell repertoires in COVID-19. TCRdb's table, derived via immunoSEQ multiplex PCR, lists solely in-frame clones and lacks some. There are 360,000 or so clones in the sample; around 83% occur only once, and over 4.5% lies in the top ten. Sample: PBMCs or T cells enriched from blood (not recorded which). The receptors shown here come from a woman between 45 and 60 years old who had recovered from COVID-19. Each CDR3 is given with its conserved first and last residue. A D gene is named only where the DNA matches it firmly. Clone size appears in some rows only: once, few, many, or a class for an expanded clone.

V	size	D	J	DNA	CDR3
TRBV7-9	NA	NA	TRBJ1-2	TGTGCCAGCAGCTTACAGGGGCCCGATGGCTACACCTTC	CASSLQGPDGYTF
TRBV5-5	NA	NA	TRBJ1-5	TGTGCCAGCAGCTTGGAGGACAGTCGCAATCAGCCCCAGCATTTT	CASSLEDSRNQPQHF
TRBV7-2	few	NA	TRBJ1-2	TGTGCCAGCAGCTTGACAGGAATCTATGGCTACACCTTC	CASSLTGIYGYTF
TRBV29-1	once	TRBD2	TRBJ2-2	TGCAGCGTTCGACCGGGGGGGACCGGGGAGCTGTTTTTT	CSVRPGGTGELFF
TRBV5-6	NA	TRBD1	TRBJ1-2	TGTGCCAGCAGCTCCCCGGGGACAGGCAGGGATGGCTACACCTTC	CASSSPGTGRDGYTF
TRBV19	few	TRBD1	TRBJ1-6	TGTGCCAGCGCTCCCGGGACAGGAGGGGGGCATTCACCCCTCCACTTT	CASAPGTGGGHSPLHF
TRBV2	NA	TRBD1	TRBJ1-3	TGTGCCAGCAGCCCATATCGGACAGGGGGAAACACCATATATTTT	CASSPYRTGGNTIYF
TRBV19	once	NA	TRBJ1-2	TGTGCCACCCTCTTCCAACCGGGGAAAGGTGGTGGCTACACCTTC	CATLFQPGKGGGYTF
TRBV2	NA	NA	TRBJ1-1	TGTGCCAGCAGTGAACAGGGGACTGAAGCTTTCTTT	CASSEQGTEAFF
TRBV30	NA	NA	TRBJ1-1	TGTGCCTGGAGCTCAGGGGCATGGGGTGAAGCTTTCTTT	CAWSSGAWGEAFF
TRBV6-5	NA	TRBD2	TRBJ2-1	TGTGCCAGCAGTTACGCTCCTAGCGGGAGAAGTGAGCAGTTCTTC	CASSYAPSGRSEQFF
TRBV28	NA	TRBD1	TRBJ1-2	TGTGCCAGCAGTAAGCAGGGGGCGAGGGGCTATGGCTACACCTTC	CASSKQGARGYGYTF
TRBV5-1	NA	NA	TRBJ1-2	TGCGCCAGCAGCTTTGAACAGTCCTATGGCTACACCTTC	CASSFEQSYGYTF
TRBV30	NA	TRBD1	TRBJ2-7	TGTGCCTGGACTTCAATGACAGGGGGGTACGAGCAGTACTTC	CAWTSMTGGYEQYF
TRBV5-4	NA	TRBD1	TRBJ1-1	TGTGCCAGCAGCCGTTGGGGACAGGAGAACACTGAAGCTTTCTTT	CASSRWGQENTEAFF
TRBV12-3/TRBV12-4	NA	NA	TRBJ2-7	TGTGCCAGCAGCACTTTCTACGAGCAGTACTTC	CASSTFYEQYF
TRBV30	NA	NA	TRBJ1-6	TGTGCCTGGAGAGAGGCTCCCCCGGGGAACTCAAATTCACCCCTCCACTTT	CAWREAPPGNSNSPLHF
TRBV3-1/TRBV3-2	NA	NA	TRBJ1-6	TGTGCCAGCAGCCTTGCTACGGGGTCGCATTCACCCCTCCACTTT	CASSLATGSHSPLHF
TRBV6-2/TRBV6-3	NA	NA	TRBJ2-5	TGTGCCAGCAGTTACTCCTTGGAGACCCAGTACTTC	CASSYSLETQYF
TRBV19	NA	TRBD1	TRBJ1-2	TGTGCCAGTAGTCAGCGACAGGGGCCAACCGTTGGCTACACCTTC	CASSQRQGPTVGYTF
TRBV5-1	NA	TRBD1	TRBJ1-1	TGCGCCAGCATCCAGGGGGCATCGAACACTGAAGCTTTCTTT	CASIQGASNTEAFF
TRBV12-5	NA	NA	TRBJ1-2	TGTGCTAGTGGAAGACCCGGGGTGGTCGGCTACACCTTC	CASGRPGVVGYTF
TRBV21-1	NA	NA	TRBJ1-1	TGTGCCAGCAGCAAAGGGACAGGGAGAATGAACACTGAAGCTTTCTTT	CASSKGTGRMNTEAFF
TRBV6-6	NA	TRBD1	TRBJ1-2	TGTGCCAGCAGCCAACCCCCCCAGGGGGTCTATGGCTACACCTTC	CASSQPPQGVYGYTF
TRBV4-1	NA	TRBD1	TRBJ2-1	TGCGCCAGCAGCCTTGGACAGGGCGACTCCTACAATGAGCAGTTCTTC	CASSLGQGDSYNEQFF
TRBV20-1	NA	NA	TRBJ2-3	TGCAGTGCGGGCGCCGATACGCAGTATTTT	CSAGADTQYF
TRBV11-1	NA	TRBD1	TRBJ1-2	TGTGCCAGCAGCACGACAGGGCGAGGCTACACCTTC	CASSTTGRGYTF
TRBV5-1	NA	TRBD2	TRBJ2-3	TGCGCCAGCGAAGCGGGACCGAACCGAGGCACAGATACGCAGTATTTT	CASEAGPNRGTDTQYF
TRBV2	few	TRBD2	TRBJ2-1	TGTGCCAGCAACCCCTGGACTAGCGGGAGGGCTGGGAATGAGCAGTTCTTC	CASNPWTSGRAGNEQFF
TRBV29-1	NA	NA	TRBJ1-1	TGCAGCGCTATACGCGGGGGGAACACTGAAGCTTTCTTT	CSAIRGGNTEAFF
TRBV6-6	NA	NA	TRBJ1-5	TGTGCCAGCAGCTACCTACAGGGAGGCAATCAGCCCCAGCATTTT	CASSYLQGGNQPQHF
TRBV5-1	NA	NA	TRBJ1-6	TGCGCCAGCAGCTTGACAGGGATGGGGCTGAATTCACCCCTCCACTTT	CASSLTGMGLNSPLHF
TRBV19	NA	NA	TRBJ1-1	TGTGCCAGTGCGACCAGGATTAGGGGGAGGAACACTGAAGCTTTCTTT	CASATRIRGRNTEAFF
TRBV19	once	TRBD2	TRBJ2-6	TGTGCCAGTAAAAGGACTAGCGTTGAGGGGGCCAACGTCCTGACTTTC	CASKRTSVEGANVLTF
TRBV4-3	NA	NA	TRBJ2-7	TGCGCCAGCAGCCAAGATCCGTACTACGAGCAGTACTTC	CASSQDPYYEQYF
TRBV6-2/TRBV6-3	NA	NA	TRBJ1-3	TGTGCCAGCAGTAACCTCCGGATTTCTGAGGGAGGAAACACCATATATTTT	CASSNLRISEGGNTIYF
TRBV9	NA	TRBD1	TRBJ2-5	TGTGCCAGCAGTCGGACAGGGGGCAGGGAGACCCAGTACTTC	CASSRTGGRETQYF
TRBV4-1	NA	TRBD1	TRBJ1-2	TGCGCCAGCAGCCAAGGAGGGACAGGGGTCTGGTTTGGCTACACCTTC	CASSQGGTGVWFGYTF
TRBV28	NA	NA	TRBJ2-7	TGTGCCAGCAGTGTAGGCCCGAAGGGGTCTTTGACTTACTACGAGCAGTACTTC	CASSVGPKGSLTYYEQYF
TRBV7-3	few	NA	TRBJ1-1	TGTGCCAGCAGTCGAAAGGGAGACACTGAAGCTTTCTTT	CASSRKGDTEAFF
TRBV24-1	NA	TRBD2	TRBJ2-1	TGTGCCACCAGTGATGCGACTAGCGGACGCAATGAGCAGTTCTTC	CATSDATSGRNEQFF
TRBV25-1	NA	NA	TRBJ1-2	TGTGCCAGCAGTGAGCCAGGGCGCGACTATGGCTACACCTTC	CASSEPGRDYGYTF
TRBV5-6	NA	NA	TRBJ1-4	TGTGCCAGCAGCTTGGCTTCACAGGTAGATGAAAAACTGTTTTTT	CASSLASQVDEKLFF
TRBV20-1	NA	NA	TRBJ2-1	TGCAGTGCTACGAGGAACAATGAGCAGTTCTTC	CSATRNNEQFF
TRBV2	NA	TRBD1	TRBJ2-7	TGTGCCAGCAGAACAGGGGGGTTCGCCGAGCAGTACTTC	CASRTGGFAEQYF
TRBV15	NA	NA	TRBJ2-1	TGTGCCACCAGCAGAGTTCAGGGTGTGGTTGAGCAGTTCTTC	CATSRVQGVVEQFF
TRBV5-4	once	NA	TRBJ1-1	TGTGCCAGCAGCCCGGACAAGAACACTGAAGCTTTCTTT	CASSPDKNTEAFF
TRBV27	NA	NA	TRBJ2-2	TGTGCCAGCAGTCCATGGGCGGGGTTGTCCGGGGAGCTGTTTTTT	CASSPWAGLSGELFF
TRBV5-6	NA	NA	TRBJ1-2	TGTGCCAGCAGCTTGCTCTCGTATGGCTACACCTTC	CASSLLSYGYTF
TRBV16	NA	NA	TRBJ1-1	TGTGCCAGCAGCCACGAGGCGGGGAGGAACACTGAAGCTTTCTTT	CASSHEAGRNTEAFF
TRBV2	NA	TRBD1	TRBJ2-2	TGTGCCAGTCTACAGGGGTCGAACACCGGGGAGCTGTTTTTT	CASLQGSNTGELFF
TRBV14	NA	TRBD1	TRBJ1-2	TGTGCCAGCAGCCCCCTGCGGCAGGGGGTAGTTGGCTACACCTTC	CASSPLRQGVVGYTF
TRBV7-2	once	TRBD1	TRBJ1-1	TGTGCCAGCAGCTTAGAGAAGGGAGCCCCCGGGACAGGGGCTTTCTTT	CASSLEKGAPGTGAFF
TRBV2	NA	NA	TRBJ1-2	TGTGCCAGCAGTGTGGGCACGGCTGGCTACACCTTC	CASSVGTAGYTF
TRBV6-2/TRBV6-3	few	NA	TRBJ2-4	TGTGCCAGCAGTAGTTTCAACCGGGTAGCCAAAAACATTCAGTACTTC	CASSSFNRVAKNIQYF
TRBV3-1/TRBV3-2	NA	NA	TRBJ1-1	TGTGCCAGCAGCCAAGCGAGTCTCAACACTGAAGCTTTCTTT	CASSQASLNTEAFF
TRBV30	NA	NA	TRBJ1-1	TGTGCCTGGGGTGTGATTGGGGCTGACACTGAAGCTTTCTTT	CAWGVIGADTEAFF
TRBV5-1	NA	NA	TRBJ1-2	TGCGCCAGCAGCCCCCCGACAGATACACCCTATGGCTACACCTTC	CASSPPTDTPYGYTF
TRBV3-1/TRBV3-2	NA	NA	TRBJ1-1	TGTGCCAGCAGCCATGGTAATCGGGGCACTGAAGCTTTCTTT	CASSHGNRGTEAFF
TRBV10-1	NA	TRBD1	TRBJ1-4	TGCGCCACCACACCCGCGACAGGGTTTGATGAAAAACTGTTTTTT	CATTPATGFDEKLFF